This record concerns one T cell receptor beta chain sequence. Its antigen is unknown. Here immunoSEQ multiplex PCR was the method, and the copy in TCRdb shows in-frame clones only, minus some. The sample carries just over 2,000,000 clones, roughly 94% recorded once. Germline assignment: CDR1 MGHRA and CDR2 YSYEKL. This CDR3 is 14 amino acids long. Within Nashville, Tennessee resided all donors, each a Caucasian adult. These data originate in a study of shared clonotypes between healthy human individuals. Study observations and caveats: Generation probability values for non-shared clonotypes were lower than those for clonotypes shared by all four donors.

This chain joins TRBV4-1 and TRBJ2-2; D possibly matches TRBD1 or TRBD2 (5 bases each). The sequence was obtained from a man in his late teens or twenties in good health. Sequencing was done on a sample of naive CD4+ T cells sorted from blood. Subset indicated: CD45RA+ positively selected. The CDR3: CGTSRDLTTGELFF. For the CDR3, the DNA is TGCGGGACCTCAAGGGACCTTACCACCGGGGAGCTGTTTTTT.